This is a list of T cell receptor beta chains from one sample in a study of control samples from healthy donors and cancer patients. This table comes from immunoSEQ multiplex PCR, and its TCRdb copy is limited to in-frame clones, with some not included. The profile shows around 68,000 clones, 83% of them singletons. The specimen sequenced was blood. The receptors derive from a man aged 60 to 75 in good health. Both conserved end residues are trimmed from each CDR3. The size entry is marked missing in some rows and otherwise reads once, few, many or a size class.

V gene	J gene	clone size	CDR3 length	CDR3 protein
TRBV2	TRBJ2-5	.	11	ASSGDTQETQY
TRBV7-6	TRBJ1-1	.	13	ASSGSNLGNTEAF
TRBV9	TRBJ2-5	.	14	ASSAGLAGGIGTQY
TRBV6-6	TRBJ2-7	.	11	ASSYGENYEQY
TRBV5-4	TRBJ2-5	.	13	ASSIPDRAVETQY
TRBV28	TRBJ1-2	.	11	ASNLPPNYGYT
TRBV25-1	TRBJ1-3	.	14	ASSELQGEHGNTIY
TRBV9	TRBJ1-6	few	16	ASSTRDRAGAYNSPLH
TRBV7-2	TRBJ1-4	.	10	ASSLVGEKLF
TRBV4-1	TRBJ2-1	.	14	ASSQGWGGPYNEQF
TRBV11-2	TRBJ2-7	.	14	ASSLGAGGPTYEQY
TRBV5-1	TRBJ2-2	.	13	ASSLGGVNTGELF
TRBV5-6	TRBJ2-7	.	9	ASGQGYEQY
TRBV6-2/TRBV6-3	TRBJ2-7	.	10	ASSYGPSSKY
TRBV19	TRBJ1-5	.	12	ASRAALRHQPQH
TRBV6-2/TRBV6-3	TRBJ2-7	.	12	ASSRSGVSYEQY
TRBV7-9	TRBJ2-7	many	12	ASSSGAYPYEQY
TRBV11-2	TRBJ1-4	.	14	ASSLGTGATNEKLF
TRBV5-4	TRBJ2-5	.	10	ASSPGLKTQY
TRBV7-8	TRBJ1-2	.	14	ASSYRTGQHIYGYT
TRBV4-3	TRBJ2-7	.	13	ASSQLWASSYEQY
TRBV7-2	TRBJ1-6	once	12	ASSLVRLNSPLH
TRBV25-1	TRBJ2-3	.	15	ASTANLGQGWTDTQY
TRBV5-1	TRBJ1-6	.	13	ASSLVGNSDSPLH
TRBV5-1	TRBJ2-7	.	11	ASSQGQGGEQY
TRBV7-3	TRBJ2-1	.	15	ASSLRASQFLGNEQF